This T cell receptor beta chain derives from a study of T cell responses to AZD1222 COVID-19 vaccine (dated by TCRdb to the early 2020s). A note on the overall study: A total of 230 to 250 trial participants underwent TCR sequencing, of whom 200 to 220 received two doses of AZD1222 and around 25 received two doses of the MenACWY control vaccine. Trial participants were enrolled by age into 18-55, 56-69 and 70-plus year subgroups, with roughly 150, 30 and 60 TCR-sequenced participants respectively. What the research found in general, with its limitations: Only 5 to 7 AZD1222 recipients were SARS-CoV-2 seropositive at baseline, limiting conclusions about previously exposed vaccinees. In the small 56-69-year group, the increase in depth fell short of significance, most likely because of low power. Because no day 14 peak-response samples were available, the repertoires could be characterized only after the peak T cell response. After two AZD1222 doses, spike-specific TCR breadth and depth were significantly higher than at day 0 and than in MenACWY recipients. Epitopes outside the regions mutated in the B.1.351 and B.1.1.7 variants were reportedly recognized by nearly half of the unique spike-specific TCRs. Participants were mostly white British, with more females than males. The authors suggested clonal diversity may have been underestimated. CD4 TCRs associated with the vaccine covered the entire spike protein, and the dominant responses were in regions 160-218 and 743-854.

The sample's time point label, decoded: about 28 days (+/-7) after the second vaccine dose. Because spike-specific TCR depth and breadth did not differ between the two schedules, AZD1222 recipients who got a second dose at roughly 4 weeks were pooled with those who got a second dose at roughly 12 weeks. Vaccinee samples were obtained from the UK trials COV001 and COV002, which included a single-blind randomized controlled phase 2/3 trial of AZD1222 (ChAdOx1 nCoV-19) in healthy adults. Trial participant PBMC samples were collected at day 0 and day 28 after the second dose for TCRbeta chain sequencing. CDR1 and CDR2 were assigned from the germline V gene as SGHVS and FNYEAQ. From the cysteine through the phenylalanine, the CDR3 covers 16 amino acids. The retained sequence is limited to the CDR3, 48 bases, with the frame set at the first base. At the junction V is shortened by 10 bases and J by 7 bases; bases outside the gene matches: 16.

Worth noting for this clone: It has no known antigen specificity. No base qualities exist here, and no much larger clone lies one base off it.

The CDR3 regions of human TCRbeta chains were analyzed by immunosequencing. Regarding the original processing steps: Repertoire TCRs were checked for matches against a reference library of SARS-CoV-2-specific TCRs that had been generated using the MIRA antigen-specificity platform. Breadth was defined as the fraction of unique TCRs that were SARS-CoV-2-associated, and depth was defined as the fraction of total T cells that were SARS-CoV-2-associated. Using the MIRA data, every spike-specific TCR was mapped to the spike region that the TCR reacted to and assigned to either a CD4 or a CD8 class. Log10-transformed breadth and depth values were compared by one-way ANOVA with Sidak's multiple comparisons tests. TCRdb stores this immuneACCESS table with in-frame sequences only. Part of the clones is absent; in the studies checked, under half of the shortfall reflects unresolved V genes, and no reason is known for the rest. V and J calls and clone size are those listed in that table; D and trimming were worked out from the DNA. Across this sample there are about 45,000 clones, with over 80% seen only once. Under 20% of the sample rests with the top ten.

Sequenced material: peripheral blood, taken 28 days after the second AZD1222 dose. This clonotype was obtained from an adult who received the AZD1222 COVID-19 vaccine. The chain was built from TRBV7-6 and TRBJ1-6; 7 middle bases align to TRBD1. This receptor carries the CDR3 CATRGPSTGDNSPLHF. The nucleotides are TGTGCCACCCGAGGCCCCTCTACAGGGGACAATTCACCCCTCCACTTT.